The clone carrying this T cell receptor beta chain was observed at least ten times. The data originate from a study of T cells in Graves' hyperthyroidism and ophthalmopathy. Amplification of TCR beta CDR3 regions was performed using RNA transcripts as template. A set of HTBI primers served as the primers for a first-round RT-PCR of the TCR CDR3. TCRdb reprocessed the multiplex PCR reads via MiXCR and lists one record per CDR3 protein. The sample records 350,000 to 450,000 distinct CDR3 sequences, around 14% being singletons. The CDR3 extends over 17 amino acids. CDR1 is MNHNS, CDR2 SASEGT, per germline. Deletions cut 5 bases from V and 4 bases from J, with 21 bases between.

The sequencing input was blood. The TCR was taken from a woman aged 60 to 75 with Graves' hyperthyroidism. The chain joins TRBV6-1 to TRBJ2-1, with D possibly being TRBD2 (6 bases). The CDR3 DNA sequence: TGTGCCAGCAGTCCTTGGGACTCCCGCGGGCCTTACAATGAGCAGTTCTTC. Translation gives CASSPWDSRGPYNEQFF.